This T cell receptor beta chain comes out of a study of T cells in Graves' hyperthyroidism and ophthalmopathy. Looking at the study overall: Once the initial diagnosis was made, peripheral blood was obtained before any treatment.

Using RNA transcripts as the source, TCR beta CDR3 regions were amplified. The HTBI primer set was used in a first-round RT-PCR of the TCR CDR3. One entry per CDR3 protein, called by TCRdb with MiXCR from the multiplex PCR reads. The sample yields a few hundred thousand distinct CDR3 sequences, 15% to 19% seen once. CDR1 and CDR2 from the germline V gene are LGHNA and YNFKEQ. The V gene end was trimmed by 0 bases and the J gene end by 8 bases; junction bases not matched to a gene: 9. The length of the CDR3 is 17 residues. This clonotype came up many times. Patients aged 18 to 65 had newly diagnosed hyperthyroidism lasting under 2 months. Diagnostic decisions used clinical symptoms, serum thyroxine and TRAb, thyroid ultrasound and orbital computed tomography.

Material: blood. The receptor comes from a woman aged 25-40 years with Graves' hyperthyroidism. The V gene is TRBV4-2, the J gene TRBJ2-1; TRBD2 agrees at 11 bases. CDR3 bases: TGTGCCAGCAGCCAAGATCGGCGACTAGCGGGACCCGATGAGCAGTTCTTC. Amino acid sequence: CASSQDRRLAGPDEQFF.